This T cell receptor (beta chain) came from a study of blood T cell repertoires in COVID-19. Study at large: Samples taken during acute and convalescent COVID-19 were collected in the United States, Italy and Spain.

Germline CDR1 is LNHDA and CDR2 is SQIVND (reference sequence). V was clipped by 3 bases and J by 6 bases, with 15 bases between them. The CDR3 consists of 16 residues. Clones were read by immunoSEQ multiplex PCR, and TCRdb kept only the in-frame ones, dropping some. The top ten clones hold about 6% of a sample with nearly 70,000 clones, about nine tenths of them seen once. The receptor's source is a woman in her 70s with acute or convalescent COVID-19. The chain carries TRBV19 and TRBJ1-6; possibly TRBD1 for D (6 bases). The sequenced sample consisted of peripheral blood. CDR3 DNA: TGTGCCAGTAGTATGGCGGCAGGGGACCCTAATTCACCCCTCCACTTT. It codes for CASSMAAGDPNSPLHF.